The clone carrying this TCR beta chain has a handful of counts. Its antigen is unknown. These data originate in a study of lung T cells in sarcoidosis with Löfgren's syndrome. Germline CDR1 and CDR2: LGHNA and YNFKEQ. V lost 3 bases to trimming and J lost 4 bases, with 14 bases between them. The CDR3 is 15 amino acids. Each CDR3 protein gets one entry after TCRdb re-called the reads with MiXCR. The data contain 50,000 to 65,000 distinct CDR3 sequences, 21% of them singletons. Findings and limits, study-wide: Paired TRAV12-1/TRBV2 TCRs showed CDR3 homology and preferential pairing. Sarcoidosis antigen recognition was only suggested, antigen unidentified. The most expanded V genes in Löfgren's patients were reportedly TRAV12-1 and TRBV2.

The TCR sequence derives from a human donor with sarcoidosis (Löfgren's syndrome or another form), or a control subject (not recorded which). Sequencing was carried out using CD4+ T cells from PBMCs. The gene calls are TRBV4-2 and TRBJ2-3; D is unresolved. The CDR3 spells CASSQTPSYSDTQYF. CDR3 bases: TGTGCCAGCAGCCAGACCCCCAGTTACTCAGATACGCAGTATTTT.